This TCR beta chain came from a study of T-cell reconstitution after alpha-beta-depleted transplantation in children. In this sample, this clonotype turned up many times. V lost 4 bases to trimming and J lost 4 bases, with 8 bases between them. Looked up from germline, CDR1 is DFQATT and CDR2 is SNEGSKA (reference sequence). This CDR3 is 11 amino acids long. It was with unique molecular identifiers that the TCRbeta library was prepared. TCRdb reprocessed the PCR reads via MiXCR and lists one record per CDR3 protein. This sample has about 270,000 distinct CDR3 sequences; 9.9% occur once, and the top ten carry roughly a tenth.

The chain joins TRBV20-1 to TRBJ2-7; tentatively, D is TRBD2 (6 bases). This specimen consisted of PBMCs from the stem cell graft donor, obtained from the stem cell graft. This receptor was identified in a human donor who donated a stem cell graft to a child with SCID. The CDR3: CSATDYYEQYF. For the CDR3, the DNA is TGCAGTGCTACGGACTATTACGAGCAGTACTTC.